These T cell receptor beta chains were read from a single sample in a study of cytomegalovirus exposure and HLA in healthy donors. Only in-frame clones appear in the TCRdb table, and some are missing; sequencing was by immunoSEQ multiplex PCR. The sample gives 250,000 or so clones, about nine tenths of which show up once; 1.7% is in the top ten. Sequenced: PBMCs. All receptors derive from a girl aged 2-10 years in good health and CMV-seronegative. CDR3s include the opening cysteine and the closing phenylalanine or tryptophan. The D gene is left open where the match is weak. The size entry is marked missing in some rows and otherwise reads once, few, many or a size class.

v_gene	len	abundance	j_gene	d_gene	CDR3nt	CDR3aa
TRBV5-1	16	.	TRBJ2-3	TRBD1	TGCGCCAGCAGCTTGGGGGGGACAGGAAGCACAGATACGCAGTATTTT	CASSLGGTGSTDTQYF
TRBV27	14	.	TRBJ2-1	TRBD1	TGTGCCAGCAGTTCGGGACAGGGTTTGGATGAGCAGTTCTTC	CASSSGQGLDEQFF
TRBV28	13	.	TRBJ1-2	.	TGTGCCAGCAGTTTTACAGGGCACTATGGCTACACCTTC	CASSFTGHYGYTF
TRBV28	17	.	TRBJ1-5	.	TGTGCCAGCAGTTGGACTGCCGAGGGTGGTAGCAATCAGCCCCAGCATTTT	CASSWTAEGGSNQPQHF
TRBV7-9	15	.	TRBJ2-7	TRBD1	TGTGCCAGCAGCCTAGGACAGGGTAGACCCTACGAGCAGTACTTC	CASSLGQGRPYEQYF
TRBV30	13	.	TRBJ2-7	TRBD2	TGTGCCTCCACCGGGACTAGCGGCTACGAGCAGTACTTC	CASTGTSGYEQYF
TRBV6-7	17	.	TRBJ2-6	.	TGTGCCAGCAGTTACAGGGACACATACTCTGGGGCCAACGTCCTGACTTTC	CASSYRDTYSGANVLTF
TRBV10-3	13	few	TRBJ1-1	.	TGTGCCATCAGACAGGTTTTGAACACTGAAGCTTTCTTT	CAIRQVLNTEAFF
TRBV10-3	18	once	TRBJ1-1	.	TGTGCCATCAGTGAGCTCGGAGTACGGGGGACGCTGAACACTGAAGCTTTCTTT	CAISELGVRGTLNTEAFF
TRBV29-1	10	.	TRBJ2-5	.	TGCAGCGGCACACTAGGGACCCAGTACTTC	CSGTLGTQYF
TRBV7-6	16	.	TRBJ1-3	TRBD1	TGTGCCAGCAGCGACCGGGACAGGGGATCTGGAAACACCATATATTTT	CASSDRDRGSGNTIYF
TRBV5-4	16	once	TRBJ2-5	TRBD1	TGTGCCAGCAGCTTCGGACCCGGACAGGGGAAAGAGACCCAGTACTTC	CASSFGPGQGKETQYF
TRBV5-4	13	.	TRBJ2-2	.	TGTGCCTTCAGGATTTCGAACACCGGGGAGCTGTTTTTT	CAFRISNTGELFF
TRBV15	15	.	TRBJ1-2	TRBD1	TGTGCCACCAGCAGAGAGGTTACAGGGGGCTATGGCTACACCTTC	CATSREVTGGYGYTF
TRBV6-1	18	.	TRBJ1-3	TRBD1	TGTGCCAGCAGTGAAGCCCGTGGGACAGGGCCCTCTGGAAACACCATATATTTT	CASSEARGTGPSGNTIYF
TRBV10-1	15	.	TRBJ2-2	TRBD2	TGCGCCAGCAGTGACCGGGGGGGGCTCACCGGGGAGCTGTTTTTT	CASSDRGGLTGELFF
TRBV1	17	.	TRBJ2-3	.	TGCACCAGCAGCCAAGCCGCTGGCGGAATTAGCACAGATACGCAGTATTTT	CTSSQAAGGISTDTQYF
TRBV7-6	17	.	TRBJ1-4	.	TGTGCCAGCAGCCGACGCCCGGGGTCCACAACTAATGAAAAACTGTTTTTT	CASSRRPGSTTNEKLFF
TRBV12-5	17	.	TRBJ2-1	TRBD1	TGTGCTAGTGGTTCCATAGTCGGGACAGACACCTACAATGAGCAGTTCTTC	CASGSIVGTDTYNEQFF
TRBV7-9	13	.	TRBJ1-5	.	TGTGCCAGCAGCCTAGGTGTAAATCAGCCCCAGCATTTT	CASSLGVNQPQHF
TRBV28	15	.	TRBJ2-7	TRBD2	TGTGCCAGCAGTTTCGTTAGCGGGGGGGCCGACGAGCAGTACTTC	CASSFVSGGADEQYF
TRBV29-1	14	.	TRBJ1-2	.	TGCAGCGTTGTCTTGGCCGGAGCTAACTATGGCTACACCTTC	CSVVLAGANYGYTF
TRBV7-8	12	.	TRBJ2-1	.	TGTGCCAGCAGCGTCCCTAGGGGTGAGCAGTTCTTC	CASSVPRGEQFF
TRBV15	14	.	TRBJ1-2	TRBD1	TGTGCCACCAGCAGAGGGGACAGGTCAAATGGCTACACCTTC	CATSRGDRSNGYTF
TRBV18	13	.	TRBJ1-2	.	TGTGCCAGCTCACCAGAGGGCTACTATGGCTACACCTTC	CASSPEGYYGYTF
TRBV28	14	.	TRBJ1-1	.	TGTGCCAGCAGTCCGGGGGGGGAAAACACTGAAGCTTTCTTT	CASSPGGENTEAFF
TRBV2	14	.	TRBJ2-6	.	TGTGCCAGCAAAACTAGCTCTGGGGCCAACGTCCTGACTTTC	CASKTSSGANVLTF
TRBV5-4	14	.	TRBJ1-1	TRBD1	TGTGCCAGCAGCTTGTTGGGACAGGTCACTGAAGCTTTCTTT	CASSLLGQVTEAFF
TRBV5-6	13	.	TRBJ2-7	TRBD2	TGTGCCAGCAGCTCCGGACTAGCGGGAGAACAGTACTTC	CASSSGLAGEQYF
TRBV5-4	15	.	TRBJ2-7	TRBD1	TGTGCCAGCAAACTTTTGACAGGGGCTTCTTCCGAGCAGTACTTC	CASKLLTGASSEQYF
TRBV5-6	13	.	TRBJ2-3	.	TGTGCCAGCAGCTTCATGGCTGGCGGTACGCAGTATTTT	CASSFMAGGTQYF
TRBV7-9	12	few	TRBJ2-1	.	TGTTCCAGCAGCTTAGAACTCAATGAGCAGTTCTTC	CSSSLELNEQFF
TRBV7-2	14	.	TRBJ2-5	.	TGTGCCAGCAGCTACAGACAGTCCGGAGAGACCCAGTACTTC	CASSYRQSGETQYF
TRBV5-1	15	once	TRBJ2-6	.	TGCGCCAGCAGCTTGGACATCTCTGGGGCCAACGTCCTGACTTTC	CASSLDISGANVLTF
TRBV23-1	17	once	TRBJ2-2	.	TGCGCCAGCAGTCAATCTTTCGAGGACAGTAACACCGGGGAGCTGTTTTTT	CASSQSFEDSNTGELFF
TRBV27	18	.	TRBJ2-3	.	TGTGCCAGCAGACAAGCGACCCGGGGGGCCGTAACCACAGATACGCAGTATTTT	CASRQATRGAVTTDTQYF
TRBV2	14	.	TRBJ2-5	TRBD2	TGTGCCAGCACCGTCGGGACTAGCCAAGAGACCCAGTACTTC	CASTVGTSQETQYF
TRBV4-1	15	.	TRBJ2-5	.	TGCGCCAGCAGCCAAGACGGAGGAAGGTTGGAGACCCAGTACTTC	CASSQDGGRLETQYF
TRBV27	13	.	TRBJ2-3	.	TGTGCCAGCAGGAGACAGGGCACAGATACGCAGTATTTT	CASRRQGTDTQYF
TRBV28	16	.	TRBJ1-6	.	TGTGCCAGCAGTTTACGATCACAGGGAAACAATTCACCCCTCCACTTT	CASSLRSQGNNSPLHF
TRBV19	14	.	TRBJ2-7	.	TGTGCCAGTAGTATCATGACAGGTGGCGACGAGCAGTACTTC	CASSIMTGGDEQYF
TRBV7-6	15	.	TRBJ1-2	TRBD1	TGTGCCAGCAGCCCCAGGACAGGGGGCGTCTATGGCTACACCTTC	CASSPRTGGVYGYTF
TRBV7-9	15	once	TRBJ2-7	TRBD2	TGTGCCAGCAGCTCTCCCACCGGGGGAGGGAGCGAGCAGTACTTC	CASSSPTGGGSEQYF
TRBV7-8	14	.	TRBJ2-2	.	TGTGCCAGCAGCCCCTTGGGGCGCGGCGGGGAGCTGTTTTTT	CASSPLGRGGELFF
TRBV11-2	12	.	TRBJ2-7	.	TGTGCCAGCAGCCAGGACAGCTACGAGCAGTACTTC	CASSQDSYEQYF
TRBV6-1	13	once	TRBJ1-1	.	TGTGCCAGCAGCCAGACGCGACAGCTTGAAGCTTTCTTT	CASSQTRQLEAFF
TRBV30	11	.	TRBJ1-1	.	TGTGCCTGGAGTCGAGGAACTGAAGCTTTCTTT	CAWSRGTEAFF
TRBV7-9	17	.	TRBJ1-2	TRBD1	TGTTCCAGCAGCTTAGGTGGGGGCCAGGGGGCAACCTATGGCTACACCTTC	CSSSLGGGQGATYGYTF
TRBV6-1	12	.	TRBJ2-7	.	TGTGCCAGCAGTGAAGGCTTCCAGGGCGCGTACTTC	CASSEGFQGAYF
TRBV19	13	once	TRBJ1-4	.	TGTGCCAGCGCGGAAACAGGGTCTGAAAAACTGTTTTTT	CASAETGSEKLFF
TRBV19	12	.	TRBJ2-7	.	TGTGCCAGTACCGATGGGGGGAACGAGCAGTACTTC	CASTDGGNEQYF
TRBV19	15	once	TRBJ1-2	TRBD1	TGTGCCAGTAGTGCTCAACAGGGGGCTGGCTATGGCTACACCTTC	CASSAQQGAGYGYTF